This TCR beta chain originates from a study of T-cell memory formation after mild COVID-19. Study results and limitations: For second-wave clones that peaked at day 37, SARS-CoV-2 specificity went unverified. Later expanders leaned CD4+, whereas day 15 to 85 contracting clones were balanced CD4/CD8. Within pre-infection memory, some responding clones were found, suggesting cross-reactive memory joined.

A 5'RACE reaction primed in the constant segment made cDNA libraries of TCR alpha and TCR beta, and these carried sample barcodes and UMIs. TCRdb passed the 5' RACE reads through MiXCR, listing each CDR3 protein once. The sample consists of about 350,000 distinct CDR3 sequences, around a fifth of them appearing once. A note on this clonotype: The antigen is not known.

After removal of 3 bases from V and 4 bases from J, the junction contained 10 bases not matched to a gene. The CDR3 spans 17 residues. The V gene's germline CDR1 is KGHSH and CDR2 LQKENI. Sequencing was carried out using PBMCs or a T cell subset sorted from them (not recorded which). The receptor's source is a man aged 18 to 29 who had mild COVID-19 (a few samples of this study predate the infection). Cell type and time point are not known. The chain has TRBV18 and TRBJ2-1, with 9 bases lining up with TRBD1. CDR3 coding DNA: TGTGCCAGCTCACCGGGCTTGGGACAGGGAATATACAATGAGCAGTTCTTC. Amino acids: CASSPGLGQGIYNEQFF.